Following are 13 T cell receptor beta chains from one sample sequenced in a study of shared clonotypes between healthy human individuals. Libraries were prepared by immunoSEQ multiplex PCR; TCRdb keeps only in-frame clonotypes and omits some of them. Counted here are roughly 2 million clones, 95% occurring once; the ten biggest clones make up around 0.13%. The sample consisted of naive CD4+ T cells sorted from blood. The subset denotes: CD45RA+ positively selected. The source of these receptors is a man aged 18 to 29 in good health.

The chain combines TRBV6-1 with TRBJ2-7, with D tentatively TRBD2 (5 bases). The CDR3 totals 13 residues. V lost 7 bases and J 0 bases, leaving 10 bases between the germline ends. Germline V gives CDR1 MNHNS, CDR2 SASEGT. CDR3 region: CASTGLSSYEQYF. The CDR3 nucleotides read TGTGCCAGCACAGGACTTAGCTCCTACGAGCAGTACTTC.

This chain uses TRBV5-1 with TRBJ2-7; TRBD2 might be the D (5 bases). The CDR3 contains 14 residues. Trimming cost V 3 bases and J 1 base, with 11 bases left between them. Germline V gene data show CDR1 as SGHRS and CDR2 as YFSETQ. The CDR3 here is CASSSGLGSYEQYF. Here the CDR3 DNA reads TGCGCCAGCAGCTCCGGACTGGGGTCCTACGAGCAGTACTTC.

The chain links TRBV6-5 to TRBJ2-5; 9 bases fit TRBD1. Looked up from germline, CDR1 is MNHEY and CDR2 is SVGAGI. This CDR3 spans 15 amino acids. The trim removed 4 bases at V and 5 bases at J, leaving 8 bases unmatched. The CDR3 sequence: CASSFPTGGWETQYF. CDR3 in DNA: TGTGCCAGCAGTTTTCCTACAGGGGGCTGGGAGACCCAGTACTTC.

The chain joins TRBV5-6 to TRBJ1-2; D remains ambiguous. Between the trimmed V and J ends, which lost 3 bases and 8 bases, there was a span of 11 bases. CDR1 is SGHDT and CDR2 is YYEEEE in the germline V gene. There are 12 residues in the CDR3. As DNA, the CDR3 is TGTGCCAGCAGCTCTCCGGCGGGCGGCTACACCTTC. It codes for CASSSPAGGYTF.

The chain combines TRBV19 with TRBJ2-2; no definite D call. With 7 bases removed from V and 1 base from J, the gap between germline ends came to 10 bases. CDR1 and CDR2 (germline): LNHDA, SQIVND (reference sequence). This CDR3 spans 14 amino acids. The CDR3 bases are TGTGCCAGTACCAGGACGGAGAACACCGGGGAGCTGTTTTTT. It is translated as CASTRTENTGELFF.

The chain uses TRBV11-2 and TRBJ1-3; the D is unclear. V lost 7 bases and J lost 2, with 9 bases in between. The CDR3 has 13 residues. The germline V gene encodes CDR1 SGHAT and CDR2 FQNNGV. The CDR3 DNA follows: TGTGCCAGCACCGAAACCCCTGGAAACACCATATATTTT. Translating it yields CASTETPGNTIYF. The entire variable domain, with the rest obtained from reference TRBV11-2 and TRBJ1-3, is as follows: EAGVAQSPRYKIIEKRQSVAFWCNPISGHATLYWYQQILGQGPKLLIQFQNNGVVDDSQLPKDRFSAERLKGVDSTLKIQPAKLEDSAVYLCASTETPGNTIYFGEGSWLTVV.

The V gene is TRBV6-5, the J gene TRBJ2-7; no clear D gene. This CDR3 region has 12 residues. V lost 7 bases and J 0 bases, leaving 7 bases between the germline ends. CDR1 MNHEY and CDR2 SVGAGI come from the germline V gene. The CDR3 sequence: CASISASYEQYF. CDR3 DNA sequence: TGTGCCAGCATATCGGCCTCCTACGAGCAGTACTTC.

This chain connects TRBV19 to TRBJ1-5, with 8 bases fitting TRBD1. V dropped 7 bases and J dropped 2; count of bases not matched to a gene: 13. The CDR3 is 17 amino acids. Germline values: CDR1 LNHDA, CDR2 SQIVND (reference sequence). The CDR3 DNA reads TGTGCCAGTACTAGGACAGGGTCGGGGTCTGGCAATCAGCCCCAGCATTTT. Translated, it gives CASTRTGSGSGNQPQHF.

This clone was observed once. This chain joins TRBV10-1 and TRBJ2-7, with TRBD1 identical over 7 bases. Germline CDR1 WNHNN, CDR2 SYGVQD (reference sequence). The V and J ends lost 6 bases and 5 bases, in that order; junction bases with no gene match: 4. This CDR3 has 12 residues. CDR3: CASSYGQDEQYF. The CDR3 DNA reads TGCGCCAGCAGCTACGGACAGGACGAGCAGTACTTC.

This clone was picked up one time. V gene TRBV7-2 combines with J gene TRBJ1-1; no definite D call. V lost 5 bases to trimming and J lost 1 base, with 11 bases between them. In germline, CDR1 is SGHTA, CDR2 FQGNSA. This CDR3 is 14 amino acids long. The CDR3 loop is CASSPPPANTEAFF. CDR3 coding DNA: TGTGCCAGCAGCCCACCCCCAGCGAACACTGAAGCTTTCTTT.

The chain uses TRBV18 and TRBJ2-6, with D possibly matching TRBD1 (5 bases). This CDR3 has 16 residues. The germline V gene encodes CDR1 KGHSH and CDR2 LQKENI. The V end was cut by 2 bases, the J end by 2 bases, with 10 bases between. The DNA of the CDR3 is TGTGCCAGCTCACCATTGACAGTAGCTGGGGCCAACGTCCTGACTTTC. Protein sequence: CASSPLTVAGANVLTF.

The chain has TRBV6-6 and TRBJ2-1; 14 nucleotides agree with TRBD2. This CDR3 is 14 amino acids long. V lost 7 bases, J lost 7 bases, and 3 bases stayed unmatched. CDR1 is MNHNY, CDR2 SVGAGI, per germline (reference sequence). The CDR3 here is CASTGTSGRNEQFF. The CDR3 nucleotides read TGTGCCAGCACCGGGACTAGCGGGAGAAATGAGCAGTTCTTC.

This clone has a single count. The J gene is TRBJ2-6, the V gene TRBV15; D not resolved. V was trimmed by 3 bases and J by 2 bases, leaving 5 bases between them. This CDR3 is built from 14 residues. Germline CDR1 LNHNV, CDR2 YYDKDF (reference sequence). CDR3 sequence (DNA): TGTGCCACCAGCAGGGAAACTGGGGCCAACGTCCTGACTTTC. It encodes CATSRETGANVLTF.